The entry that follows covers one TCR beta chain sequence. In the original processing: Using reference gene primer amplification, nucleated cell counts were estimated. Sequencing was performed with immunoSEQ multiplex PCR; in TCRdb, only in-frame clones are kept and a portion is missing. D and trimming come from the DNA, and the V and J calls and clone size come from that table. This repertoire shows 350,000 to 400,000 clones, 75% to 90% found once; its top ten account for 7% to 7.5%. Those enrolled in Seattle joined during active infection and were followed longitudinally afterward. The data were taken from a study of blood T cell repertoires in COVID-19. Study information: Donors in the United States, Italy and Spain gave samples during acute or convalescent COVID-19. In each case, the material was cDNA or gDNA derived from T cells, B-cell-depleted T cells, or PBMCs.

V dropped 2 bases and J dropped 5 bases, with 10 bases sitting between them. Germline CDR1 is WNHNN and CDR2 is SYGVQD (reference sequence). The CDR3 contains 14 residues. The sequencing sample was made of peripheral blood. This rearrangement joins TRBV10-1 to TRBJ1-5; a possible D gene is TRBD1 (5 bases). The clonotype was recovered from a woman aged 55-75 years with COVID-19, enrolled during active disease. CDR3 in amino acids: CASSEAGSYQPQHF. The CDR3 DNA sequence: TGCGCCAGCAGTGAGGCAGGGTCGTATCAGCCCCAGCATTTT.